These T cell receptor beta chains were read from a single sample in a study of T cells in Graves' hyperthyroidism and ophthalmopathy. TCRdb itself ran the multiplex PCR reads through MiXCR, one entry per CDR3 protein. The sample shows just over 550,000 distinct CDR3 sequences, more than 45% of them seen only once. Sequencing input: peripheral blood or thyroid tissue (not recorded which). These receptors originate from a young woman with Graves' hyperthyroidism. Both conserved end residues are part of each CDR3. Clone size is stated in some rows and not others, as once, few, many or a class when expanded.

v_gene	j_gene	abundance	CDR3aa
TRBV6-6	TRBJ1-5	.	CASSQQSSNQPQHF
TRBV10-3	TRBJ1-4	.	CASSGTDREEKLFF
TRBV2	TRBJ1-5	few	CASGGSQPQHF
TRBV20-1	TRBJ1-5	once	CSASKDRGIGNQPQHF
TRBV7-8	TRBJ2-2	.	CASSPHMGLAGTGELFF
TRBV29-1	TRBJ2-2	.	CSVIGERGETGELFF
TRBV24-1	TRBJ2-2	.	CATSDPPGQPNTGELFF
TRBV29-1	TRBJ1-2	.	CSKTGAYGYTF
TRBV7-9	TRBJ2-7	.	CASSASRLATYEQYF
TRBV24-1	TRBJ2-2	.	CATSDHPGTGANTGELFF